This is a list of T cell receptor beta chains from one sample in a study of control samples from healthy donors and cancer patients. Clones were read by immunoSEQ multiplex PCR, and TCRdb kept only the in-frame ones, dropping some. The data contain some 150,000 clones, approximately 94% of them singletons. The source material was PBMCs. The receptors originated from a man aged 60-69 years with colorectal cancer. Both conserved end residues are part of each CDR3. Fields, in order: D gene, V gene, clone size, J gene, CDR3 DNA, CDR3 protein. D genes are given only for firm matches. Size values are once, few and many counts, or a class for expanded clones, and some rows have none.

D gene: NA; V gene: TRBV27; clone size: NA; J gene: TRBJ1-2; CDR3 DNA: TGTGCCAGCAGTGTATTGGGACTTGGCTATGGCTACACCTTC; CDR3 protein: CASSVLGLGYGYTF
D gene: NA; V gene: TRBV20-1; clone size: NA; J gene: TRBJ1-1; CDR3 DNA: TGCAGTGCTAGACTGCGGACAGAAGCTTTCTTT; CDR3 protein: CSARLRTEAFF
D gene: TRBD1; V gene: TRBV4-1; clone size: once; J gene: TRBJ2-5; CDR3 DNA: TGCGCCAGCAGCCTCCAGGGAGGACAGGGGCTGTCGGAGACCCAGTACTTC; CDR3 protein: CASSLQGGQGLSETQYF
D gene: TRBD1; V gene: TRBV9; clone size: NA; J gene: TRBJ2-7; CDR3 DNA: TGTGCCAGCAGCGTAGGTGCCACGGGACAGCAATGGGACGAGCAGTACTTC; CDR3 protein: CASSVGATGQQWDEQYF
D gene: TRBD1; V gene: TRBV10-3; clone size: NA; J gene: TRBJ2-7; CDR3 DNA: TGTGCCACCCAGGGGGCGGGGGAGCAGTACTTC; CDR3 protein: CATQGAGEQYF
D gene: NA; V gene: TRBV6-2/TRBV6-3; clone size: NA; J gene: TRBJ2-7; CDR3 DNA: TGTGCCAGCAGTACCCCGACAGAATACGAGCAGTACTTC; CDR3 protein: CASSTPTEYEQYF
D gene: TRBD1; V gene: TRBV3-1/TRBV3-2; clone size: NA; J gene: TRBJ2-4; CDR3 DNA: TGTGCCAGCAGCCGGGGGACAGGAAAAAACATTCAGTACTTC; CDR3 protein: CASSRGTGKNIQYF
D gene: NA; V gene: TRBV4-2; clone size: once; J gene: TRBJ1-2; CDR3 DNA: TGTGCCAGCAGCCAAGATTCTCCGGGACGGCTCTATGGCTACACCTTC; CDR3 protein: CASSQDSPGRLYGYTF
D gene: TRBD2; V gene: TRBV7-9; clone size: NA; J gene: TRBJ2-3; CDR3 DNA: TGTGCCAGCAGCAGGGGACTAGCGGGGGGCCTTAGCACAGATACGCAGTATTTT; CDR3 protein: CASSRGLAGGLSTDTQYF
D gene: TRBD1; V gene: TRBV6-5; clone size: NA; J gene: TRBJ1-1; CDR3 DNA: TGTGCCACCCTGGACAGGACTGAAGCTTTCTTT; CDR3 protein: CATLDRTEAFF
D gene: NA; V gene: TRBV7-9; clone size: once; J gene: TRBJ1-6; CDR3 DNA: TGTGCCAGCAGTTACCAGGACACGAGAGATTCACCCCTCCACTTT; CDR3 protein: CASSYQDTRDSPLHF
D gene: TRBD2; V gene: TRBV3-1/TRBV3-2; clone size: NA; J gene: TRBJ2-5; CDR3 DNA: TGTGCCAGCAGCCCAGGGACTAGCGCGCAAGAGACCCAGTACTTC; CDR3 protein: CASSPGTSAQETQYF
D gene: NA; V gene: TRBV27; clone size: NA; J gene: TRBJ2-3; CDR3 DNA: TGTGCCAGCAGTTTAAGGCTAGCCCCACCACATACGCAGTATTTT; CDR3 protein: CASSLRLAPPHTQYF
D gene: TRBD1; V gene: TRBV6-5; clone size: NA; J gene: TRBJ1-1; CDR3 DNA: TGTGCCAGCAGTAACAGGGGGCTAATCGGCACTGAAGCTTTCTTT; CDR3 protein: CASSNRGLIGTEAFF
D gene: TRBD2; V gene: TRBV5-6; clone size: NA; J gene: TRBJ2-3; CDR3 DNA: TGTGCCAGCAGCCCCGGACTAGCGGGGGCCGGCACAGATACGCAGTATTTT; CDR3 protein: CASSPGLAGAGTDTQYF
D gene: TRBD1; V gene: TRBV12-5; clone size: NA; J gene: TRBJ2-3; CDR3 DNA: TGTGCTAGTGGTCCCGGGACAGACCAAACCACAGATACGCAGTATTTT; CDR3 protein: CASGPGTDQTTDTQYF
D gene: NA; V gene: TRBV6-5; clone size: NA; J gene: TRBJ1-1; CDR3 DNA: TGTGCCAGCACCCTAACCGGGGGGCTCACTGAAGCTTTCTTT; CDR3 protein: CASTLTGGLTEAFF
D gene: TRBD1; V gene: TRBV10-2; clone size: NA; J gene: TRBJ1-2; CDR3 DNA: TGCGCCAGCAGTGGACAGGGGGGTGGCTACACCTTC; CDR3 protein: CASSGQGGGYTF
D gene: TRBD1; V gene: TRBV19; clone size: NA; J gene: TRBJ1-1; CDR3 DNA: TGTGCCAGTGCCAGGGGGGTTGGGGGTTCGGAACACACTGAAGCTTTCTTT; CDR3 protein: CASARGVGGSEHTEAFF
D gene: NA; V gene: TRBV21-1; clone size: NA; J gene: TRBJ1-4; CDR3 DNA: TGTGCCAGCAGCGTAAACGGGTCCCCATCTAATGAAAAACTGTTTTTT; CDR3 protein: CASSVNGSPSNEKLFF
D gene: NA; V gene: TRBV7-2; clone size: once; J gene: TRBJ2-7; CDR3 DNA: TGTGCCAGCAGCTTTTCAGGGCGCCCCTACGAGCAGTACTTC; CDR3 protein: CASSFSGRPYEQYF
D gene: TRBD1; V gene: TRBV2; clone size: NA; J gene: TRBJ1-4; CDR3 DNA: TGTGCCAGCAGACGGACAGGGCGGAAACTGTTTTTT; CDR3 protein: CASRRTGRKLFF
D gene: TRBD1; V gene: TRBV5-4; clone size: once; J gene: TRBJ1-1; CDR3 DNA: TGTGCCAGCAGCTCAGGGTTAGGGACAGGGGTCACTGAAGCTTTCTTT; CDR3 protein: CASSSGLGTGVTEAFF
D gene: NA; V gene: TRBV4-1; clone size: NA; J gene: TRBJ1-2; CDR3 DNA: TGCGCCAGCAGCCAAGGGACACCAACCTATGGCTACACCTTC; CDR3 protein: CASSQGTPTYGYTF
D gene: TRBD1; V gene: TRBV27; clone size: NA; J gene: TRBJ1-6; CDR3 DNA: TGTGCCAGCAGACCCAAGGACAGGTATAATTCACCCCTCCACTTT; CDR3 protein: CASRPKDRYNSPLHF
D gene: TRBD1; V gene: TRBV7-2; clone size: NA; J gene: TRBJ1-4; CDR3 DNA: TGTGCCAGCAGCCCAGTCCCGGGACAGGGATCAGTGTTTTTT; CDR3 protein: CASSPVPGQGSVFF
D gene: NA; V gene: TRBV27; clone size: once; J gene: TRBJ1-1; CDR3 DNA: TGTGCCAGCAGTTTTGGGGACGGGTACGCTGAAGCTTTCTTT; CDR3 protein: CASSFGDGYAEAFF
D gene: NA; V gene: TRBV5-5; clone size: NA; J gene: TRBJ1-1; CDR3 DNA: TGTGCCAGCAGCCGATGGCGACAAGTGGGCACTGAAGCTTTCTTT; CDR3 protein: CASSRWRQVGTEAFF
D gene: TRBD1; V gene: TRBV6-4; clone size: NA; J gene: TRBJ2-3; CDR3 DNA: TGTGCCAGCAGTGGGGGGACAGCTAGCACAGATACGCAGTATTTT; CDR3 protein: CASSGGTASTDTQYF
D gene: NA; V gene: TRBV6-2/TRBV6-3; clone size: NA; J gene: TRBJ1-2; CDR3 DNA: TGTGCCAGCAGTTTTATATTGGGCTACACCTTC; CDR3 protein: CASSFILGYTF
D gene: NA; V gene: TRBV11-2; clone size: once; J gene: TRBJ2-1; CDR3 DNA: TGTGCCAGCACCCCCCTGGAGGGGGGACTACACAATGAGCAGTTCTTC; CDR3 protein: CASTPLEGGLHNEQFF
D gene: TRBD1; V gene: TRBV28; clone size: NA; J gene: TRBJ1-3; CDR3 DNA: TGTGCCAGCAGTTCCCCGACAGGGGGCGAAGAAAACACCATATATTTT; CDR3 protein: CASSSPTGGEENTIYF
D gene: NA; V gene: TRBV24-1; clone size: NA; J gene: TRBJ2-1; CDR3 DNA: TGTGCCACCAGTGACCCTGACGGAGGCTCCTACAATGAGCAGTTCTTC; CDR3 protein: CATSDPDGGSYNEQFF
D gene: NA; V gene: TRBV1; clone size: few; J gene: TRBJ1-6; CDR3 DNA: TGCACCAGCAGCCACGACCCCCCTGGGGGGGGCGTAAGGAATTCACCCCTCCACTTT; CDR3 protein: CTSSHDPPGGGVRNSPLHF
D gene: NA; V gene: TRBV9; clone size: NA; J gene: TRBJ2-3; CDR3 DNA: TGTGCCAGCAGCCCCCCCATCGGAGGGGGAGGCACAGATACGCAGTATTTT; CDR3 protein: CASSPPIGGGGTDTQYF
D gene: NA; V gene: TRBV4-1; clone size: NA; J gene: TRBJ2-7; CDR3 DNA: TGCGCCAGCAGCCAAGGGAGCGCGTCAAACGGCCACGAGCAGTACTTC; CDR3 protein: CASSQGSASNGHEQYF
D gene: TRBD1; V gene: TRBV6-5; clone size: NA; J gene: TRBJ2-2; CDR3 DNA: TGTGCCAGCAGTTACTCAGAGGGGGCTGCCGGGGAGCTGTTTTTT; CDR3 protein: CASSYSEGAAGELFF
D gene: TRBD2; V gene: TRBV19; clone size: NA; J gene: TRBJ2-3; CDR3 DNA: TGTGCCAGTAGTGAGGTAGCGGGTACAGATACGCAGTATTTT; CDR3 protein: CASSEVAGTDTQYF
D gene: TRBD1; V gene: TRBV11-2; clone size: NA; J gene: TRBJ2-6; CDR3 DNA: TGTGCCAGCAGCCGCCTACTATTCGGACAGGGCGCTGGGGCCAACGTCCTGACTTTC; CDR3 protein: CASSRLLFGQGAGANVLTF
D gene: TRBD1; V gene: TRBV12-3/TRBV12-4; clone size: NA; J gene: TRBJ1-2; CDR3 DNA: TGTGCCAGCAGCCCCGGGACAGCCTATGGCTACACCTTC; CDR3 protein: CASSPGTAYGYTF
D gene: NA; V gene: TRBV9; clone size: NA; J gene: TRBJ2-3; CDR3 DNA: TGTGCCAGCAGCTCTTGGGACGGTGGCACAGATACGCAGTATTTT; CDR3 protein: CASSSWDGGTDTQYF
D gene: TRBD1; V gene: TRBV4-3; clone size: NA; J gene: TRBJ2-1; CDR3 DNA: TGCGCCAGCAGCCAAGATCGACAGGGGCCGTACAATGAGCAGTTCTTC; CDR3 protein: CASSQDRQGPYNEQFF
D gene: TRBD1; V gene: TRBV27; clone size: NA; J gene: TRBJ1-2; CDR3 DNA: TGTGCCAGCAGTAGAAAGGACAGGGAGGATGGCTACACCTTC; CDR3 protein: CASSRKDREDGYTF
D gene: NA; V gene: TRBV9; clone size: NA; J gene: TRBJ2-3; CDR3 DNA: TGTGCCAGCAGCGTAGAAGTAGATACGCAGTATTTT; CDR3 protein: CASSVEVDTQYF
D gene: NA; V gene: TRBV6-6; clone size: once; J gene: TRBJ1-5; CDR3 DNA: TGTGCCGGCCAGGCTTTTAGCAATCAGCCCCAGCATTTT; CDR3 protein: CAGQAFSNQPQHF
D gene: TRBD2; V gene: TRBV5-4; clone size: NA; J gene: TRBJ2-5; CDR3 DNA: TGTGCCAGCAGCTTGGTAGGCGGGGGTCAAGAGACCCAGTACTTC; CDR3 protein: CASSLVGGGQETQYF
D gene: TRBD1; V gene: TRBV9; clone size: NA; J gene: TRBJ1-2; CDR3 DNA: TGTGCCAGCAGCGCGGGGGACAGGAGATATGGCTACACCTTC; CDR3 protein: CASSAGDRRYGYTF
D gene: NA; V gene: TRBV19; clone size: NA; J gene: TRBJ1-3; CDR3 DNA: TGTGCCAGTAAAGAGGGACGTTATGGAAACACCATATATTTT; CDR3 protein: CASKEGRYGNTIYF
D gene: NA; V gene: TRBV12-3/TRBV12-4; clone size: NA; J gene: TRBJ1-5; CDR3 DNA: TGTGCCACCCGCGGCGCCGGTCAGCCCCAGCATTTT; CDR3 protein: CATRGAGQPQHF
D gene: TRBD1; V gene: TRBV19; clone size: NA; J gene: TRBJ1-5; CDR3 DNA: TGTGCCAGTATCCCACAGGGGTTGAGCAATCAGCCCCAGCATTTT; CDR3 protein: CASIPQGLSNQPQHF
D gene: NA; V gene: TRBV10-3; clone size: NA; J gene: TRBJ1-6; CDR3 DNA: TGTGCCATCAGTGAGTCTGCGCAGGGTAATTCACCCCTCCACTTT; CDR3 protein: CAISESAQGNSPLHF